The next 17 T cell receptor beta chains were all read from a single sample in a study of cytomegalovirus exposure and HLA in healthy donors. Amplification used 60 Vbeta primers and 13 Jbeta primers. Sequenced by immunoSEQ multiplex PCR; TCRdb stores in-frame clones only, minus some. Seen here are approximately 200,000 clones, around 75% observed once, and the top ten hold around 6.1%. Sequenced material: PBMCs. The origin of the receptors is a woman in her 30s in good health and CMV-seropositive.

The rearrangement links TRBV6-5 to TRBJ2-7, with 7 bases aligning to TRBD1. The V and J ends lost 2 bases and 1 base, in that order; junction bases with no gene match: 2. This CDR3 contains 14 residues. Germline-derived CDR1 and CDR2 are MNHEY and SVGAGI. CDR3 sequence reads: CASSYDRVSYEQYF. CDR3 nucleotide sequence: TGTGCCAGCAGTTACGACAGGGTGTCCTACGAGCAGTACTTC.

This rearrangement joins TRBV10-3 to TRBJ2-3; D possibly corresponds to TRBD1 (6 bases). In germline, CDR1 is ENHRY, CDR2 SYGVKD. Trimming removed 11 bases at V and 1 base at J, with 16 bases between. The CDR3 is made up of 14 amino acids. CDR3 sequence: CAAQQGLGTDTQYF. The DNA of the CDR3 is TGTGCCGCTCAACAGGGCTTGGGCACAGATACGCAGTATTTT.

As for this clone: The junction shows a germline mismatch at one end, possibly a read error. The J gene is TRBJ2-7, the V gene TRBV7-7, with 11 positions matching TRBD2. CDR3 size: 21 residues. Germline lookup yields CDR1 SSHAT and CDR2 FNYEAQ (reference sequence). The CDR3 spells CASSFFPPPGLAVTPSDEQYF. In DNA form, the CDR3 reads TGTGCTAGCAGCTTTTTTCCCCCCCCGGGACTAGCGGTCACTCCTAGCGACGAGCAGTACTTC.

This chain uses TRBV2 with TRBJ2-2, with D tentatively TRBD2 (6 bases). There are 20 residues in the CDR3. CDR1 and CDR2 (germline): SNHLY, FYNNEI. Trimming removed 6 bases from V and 4 bases from J, with 30 bases in between. CDR3 sequence: CASRPPSLLARRGSTGELFF. The CDR3 nucleotides are TGTGCCAGCAGGCCCCCCTCCCTACTAGCTAGGCGTGGGAGCACCGGGGAGCTGTTTTTT.

This clone was counted once. The chain couples TRBV7-2 to TRBJ1-2; 7 bases are shared with TRBD1. The V segment lost 5 bases and the J segment 7 bases; nucleotides outside the gene matches: 7. CDR1 is SGHTA, CDR2 FQGNSA, per germline. The CDR3 has 13 residues. This chain's CDR3 is CASSGTVGVGYTF. CDR3 DNA: TGTGCCAGCAGCGGGACAGTGGGAGTTGGCTACACCTTC.

The chain has TRBV5-1 and TRBJ2-7, with 8 bases lining up with TRBD2. Unmatched junction bases numbered 9, after V lost 7 bases and J lost 3 bases. This CDR3 spans 14 amino acids. Looked up from germline, CDR1 is SGHRS and CDR2 is YFSETQ. In nucleotides, the CDR3 is TGCGCCAGCCAAGTATCAGCGGGAGTCTACGAGCAGTACTTC. The encoded protein is CASQVSAGVYEQYF.

The rearrangement joins TRBV4-3 to TRBJ1-1, with 12 bases that match TRBD1. Per germline, CDR1 LGHNA and CDR2 YSLEER. The CDR3 totals 18 residues. The V gene end was trimmed by 0 bases and the J gene end by 5 bases; junction bases not matched to a gene: 10. The CDR3 loop is CASSQDIRDRGRRTEAFF. CDR3 coding DNA: TGCGCCAGCAGCCAAGATATCCGGGACAGGGGGCGCAGGACTGAAGCTTTCTTT.

This rearrangement joins TRBV7-8 to TRBJ2-1, with a weak D call TRBD2 (7 bases). Trimming cost V 7 bases and J 7 bases, with 20 bases left between them. The CDR3 runs to 15 residues. CDR1 and CDR2 from the germline V gene are SGHVS and FQNEAQ. The CDR3 region has the DNA TGTGCCAGCACCCAAGGGGGAGGGGTGGTGAATGAGCAGTTCTTC. It translates to CASTQGGGVVNEQFF.

This clone was counted a few times. The chain joins TRBV7-6 to TRBJ1-2, with no clear D. The CDR3 sequence is 13 residues long. Trimming removed 5 bases from V and 2 bases from J, with 9 bases in between. Looked up from germline, CDR1 is SGHVS and CDR2 is FNYEAQ. The CDR3 region is CASSREANYGYTF. In DNA form, the CDR3 reads TGTGCCAGCAGCAGGGAGGCCAACTATGGCTACACCTTC.

V is TRBV10-3 and J is TRBJ2-7, with 11 bases matching TRBD1. Trimming took 4 bases from V and 2 from J; bases not matched to a gene: 13. The length of the CDR3 is 18 residues. CDR1 is ENHRY, CDR2 SYGVKD, per germline. CDR3 in amino acids: CAISGDRGIQREPYEQYF. The CDR3, as DNA: TGTGCCATCAGTGGGGACAGGGGGATTCAGCGGGAGCCCTACGAGCAGTACTTC.

V gene TRBV9 combines with J gene TRBJ1-2; D unresolved. The CDR3 runs 13 residues. Deletions cut 1 base from V and 4 bases from J, with 8 bases between. Germline values: CDR1 SGDLS, CDR2 YYNGEE. This CDR3 reads CASSVTGSYGYTF. CDR3 nucleotide sequence: TGTGCCAGCAGCGTAACCGGGTCCTATGGCTACACCTTC.

As for this clone: This CDR3 is also generated by other DNA sequences in the sample. The V call is TRBV7-9, the J call TRBJ2-5; TRBD1 matches 7 bases. The germline V gene encodes CDR1 SEHNR and CDR2 FQNEAQ (reference sequence). The length of the CDR3 is 15 residues. The junction had 7 bases not matched to a gene; V was cut back by 5 bases and J by 1 base. CDR3 loop: CASSLLGQVQETQYF. The CDR3 coding sequence is TGTGCCAGCAGCCTACTCGGACAGGTCCAAGAGACCCAGTACTTC.

CDR3: CASSDYRGANTEAFF. The CDR3 DNA reads TGTGCCAGCAGCGACTACAGGGGGGCTAACACTGAAGCTTTCTTT. The chain combines TRBV7-2 with TRBJ1-1, with 8 bases identical to TRBD1. Germline-derived CDR1 and CDR2 are SGHTA and FQGNSA. The CDR3 contains 15 residues. V was clipped by 5 bases and J by 2 bases; unmatched bases: 7. Together with reference TRBV7-2 and TRBJ1-1, the CDR3 gives the full variable domain: GAGVSQSPSNKVTEKGKDVELRCDPISGHTALYWYRQSLGQGLEFLIYFQGNSAPDKSGLPSDRFSAERTGGSVSTLTIQRTQQEDSAVYLCASSDYRGANTEAFFGQGTRLTVV.

The chain uses TRBV7-3 and TRBJ2-1; D not certain. The germline V gene encodes CDR1 SGHTA and CDR2 FQGTGA. This CDR3 is 14 amino acids long. V was shortened by 5 bases and J by 7 bases, with 15 bases between the two germline ends. The CDR3 loop is CASSPDSPTNEQFF. The CDR3 nucleotides are TGTGCCAGCAGCCCAGATTCCCCCACAAATGAGCAGTTCTTC. Using reference TRBV7-3 and TRBJ2-1 for the parts outside the CDR3, the full variable domain is GAGVSQTPSNKVTEKGKYVELRCDPISGHTALYWYRQSLGQGPEFLIYFQGTGAADDSGLPNDRFFAVRPEGSVSTLKIQRTERGDSAVYLCASSPDSPTNEQFFGPGTRLTVL.

V and J are TRBV5-1 and TRBJ2-3; 8 bases fit TRBD2. The germline gives CDR1 SGHRS, CDR2 YFSETQ. Unmatched junction bases numbered 5, after V lost 3 bases and J lost 5 bases. The CDR3 loop spans 14 amino acids. The CDR3 DNA reads as TGCGCCAGCAGCTATGGACTAGCCGAAGATACGCAGTATTTT. Residues: CASSYGLAEDTQYF.

The rearrangement uses TRBV9 and TRBJ2-1; TRBD2 might be the D (5 bases). The V and J ends lost 4 bases and 2 bases respectively, with 13 bases between them. Germline CDR1 reads SGDLS; CDR2 reads YYNGEE. The CDR3 is 15 amino acids. In DNA, the CDR3 is TGTGCCAGCAGCCCCGTGGAGCGGCCCTACAATGAGCAGTTCTTC. Its protein is CASSPVERPYNEQFF.

The chain has TRBV14 and TRBJ1-2; D is perhaps TRBD1 (5 bases). The germline CDR1 and CDR2 sequences are SGHDN and FVKESK. The CDR3 spans 15 residues. With 0 bases removed from V and 3 bases from J, the gap between germline ends came to 11 bases. The CDR3 protein is CASSQDQGRDYGYTF. CDR3 sequence (DNA): TGTGCCAGCAGCCAAGATCAGGGTAGGGACTATGGCTACACCTTC.